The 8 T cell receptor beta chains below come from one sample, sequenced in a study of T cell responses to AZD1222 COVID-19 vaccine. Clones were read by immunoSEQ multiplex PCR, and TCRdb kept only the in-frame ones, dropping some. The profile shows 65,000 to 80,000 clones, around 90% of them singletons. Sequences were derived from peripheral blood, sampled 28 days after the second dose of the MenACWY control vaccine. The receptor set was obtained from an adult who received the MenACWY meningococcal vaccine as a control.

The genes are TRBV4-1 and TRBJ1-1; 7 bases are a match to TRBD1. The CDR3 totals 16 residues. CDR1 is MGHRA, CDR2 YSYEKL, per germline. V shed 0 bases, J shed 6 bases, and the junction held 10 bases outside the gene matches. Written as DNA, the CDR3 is TGCGCCAGCAGCCAAGAAGTTGGGACAGCGGCGGCTGAAGCTTTCTTT. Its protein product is CASSQEVGTAAAEAFF.

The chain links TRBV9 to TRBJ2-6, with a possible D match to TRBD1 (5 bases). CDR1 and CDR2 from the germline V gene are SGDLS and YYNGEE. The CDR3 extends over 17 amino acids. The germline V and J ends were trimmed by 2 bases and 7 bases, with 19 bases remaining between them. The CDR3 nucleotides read TGTGCCAGCAGCGTGCCCCGGACACCCAATAAAGCCAACGTCCTGACTTTC. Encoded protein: CASSVPRTPNKANVLTF. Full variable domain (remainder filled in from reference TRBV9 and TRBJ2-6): DSGVTQTPKHLITATGQRVTLRCSPRSGDLSVYWYQQSLDQGLQFLIQYYNGEERAKGNILERFSAQQFPDLHSELNLSSLELGDSALYFCASSVPRTPNKANVLTFGAGSRLTVL.

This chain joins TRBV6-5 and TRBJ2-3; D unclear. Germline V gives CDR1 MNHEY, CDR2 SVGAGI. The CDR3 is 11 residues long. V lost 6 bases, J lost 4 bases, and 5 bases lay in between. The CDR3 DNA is TGTGCCAGCAGCGAGGCAGATACGCAGTATTTT. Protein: CASSEADTQYF.

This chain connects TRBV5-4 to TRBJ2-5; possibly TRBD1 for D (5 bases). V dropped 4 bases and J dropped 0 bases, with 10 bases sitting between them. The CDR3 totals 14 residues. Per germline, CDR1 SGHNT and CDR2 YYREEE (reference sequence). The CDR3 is CASSPDSYQETQYF. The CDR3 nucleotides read TGTGCCAGCAGCCCCGACAGTTACCAAGAGACCCAGTACTTC.

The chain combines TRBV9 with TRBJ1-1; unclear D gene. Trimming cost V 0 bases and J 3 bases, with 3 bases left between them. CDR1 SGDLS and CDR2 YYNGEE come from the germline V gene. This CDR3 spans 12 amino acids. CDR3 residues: CASSVADTEAFF. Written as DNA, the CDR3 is TGTGCCAGCAGCGTAGCTGACACTGAAGCTTTCTTT.

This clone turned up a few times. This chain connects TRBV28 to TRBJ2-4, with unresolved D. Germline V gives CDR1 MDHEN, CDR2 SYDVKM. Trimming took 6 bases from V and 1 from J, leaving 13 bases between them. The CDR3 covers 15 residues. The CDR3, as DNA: TGTGCCAGCAGCCGTACGATCGCGGCCAAAAACATTCAGTACTTC. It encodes CASSRTIAAKNIQYF.

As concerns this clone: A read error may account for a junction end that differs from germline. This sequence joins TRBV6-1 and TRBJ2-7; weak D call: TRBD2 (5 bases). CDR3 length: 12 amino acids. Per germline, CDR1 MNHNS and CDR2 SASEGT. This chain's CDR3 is CASSEARARVGF. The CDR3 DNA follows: TGTGCCAGCAGTGAAGCGAGGGCACGGGTCGGCTTC.

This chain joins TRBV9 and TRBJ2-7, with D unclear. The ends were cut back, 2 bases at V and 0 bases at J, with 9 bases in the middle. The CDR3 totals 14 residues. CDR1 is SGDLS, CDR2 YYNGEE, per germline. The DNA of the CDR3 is TGTGCCAGCAGCGTTGATGTCAACTCCTACGAGCAGTACTTC. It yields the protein CASSVDVNSYEQYF. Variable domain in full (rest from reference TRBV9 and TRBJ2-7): DSGVTQTPKHLITATGQRVTLRCSPRSGDLSVYWYQQSLDQGLQFLIQYYNGEERAKGNILERFSAQQFPDLHSELNLSSLELGDSALYFCASSVDVNSYEQYFGPGTRLTVT.